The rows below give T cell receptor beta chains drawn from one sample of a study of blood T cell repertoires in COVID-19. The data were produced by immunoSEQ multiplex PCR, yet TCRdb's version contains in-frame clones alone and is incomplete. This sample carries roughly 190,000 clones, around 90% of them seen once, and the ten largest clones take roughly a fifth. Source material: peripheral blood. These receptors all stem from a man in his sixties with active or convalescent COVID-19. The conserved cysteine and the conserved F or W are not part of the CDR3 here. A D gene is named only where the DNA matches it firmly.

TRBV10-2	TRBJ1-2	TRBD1	ASSRGQGVVGYT
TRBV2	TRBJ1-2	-	ASKKRVDSLENYGYT
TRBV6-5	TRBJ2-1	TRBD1	ASSAGQVNNEQF
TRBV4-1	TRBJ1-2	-	ASSQGERRGYT
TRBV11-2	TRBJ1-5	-	ASSLGPTGDQPQH
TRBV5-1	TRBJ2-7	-	ASKQGYEQY
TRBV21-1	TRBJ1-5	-	ASSKGRQGYGNQPQH
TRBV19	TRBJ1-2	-	ASRQGILNSYT
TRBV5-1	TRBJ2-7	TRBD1	ASSPWDRESGEQY
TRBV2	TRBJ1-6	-	ASTIGGNPNSPLH
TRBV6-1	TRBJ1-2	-	AGLRGGYGYT
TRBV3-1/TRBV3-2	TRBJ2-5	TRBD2	ASSQGSGGVIRETQY
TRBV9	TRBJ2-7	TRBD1	ASSAGQGYYEQY
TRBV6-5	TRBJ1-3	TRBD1	ASFGQGRGNTIY
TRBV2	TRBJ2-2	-	ASSFAGAGELF
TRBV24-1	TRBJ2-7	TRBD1	ATSDPRGPTGEQY
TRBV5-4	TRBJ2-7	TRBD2	ASSPGGAVDEQY
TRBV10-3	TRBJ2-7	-	AISVQDTAYEQY
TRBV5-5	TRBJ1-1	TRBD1	ASSFSGGDTEAF
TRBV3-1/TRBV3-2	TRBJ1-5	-	ASSQDRDQPQH
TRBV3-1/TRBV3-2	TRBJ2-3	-	ASSQDWGGPGTQY
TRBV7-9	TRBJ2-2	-	ASSLGGQPFVLRTGELF
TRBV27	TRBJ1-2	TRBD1	ASRGTGESYGYT
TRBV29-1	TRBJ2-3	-	SVETTTQY
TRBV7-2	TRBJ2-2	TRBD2	ASSFRSGGANGELF
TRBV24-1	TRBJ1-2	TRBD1	ATNQGAGYGYT
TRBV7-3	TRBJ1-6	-	ASSLTGGSYNSPLH
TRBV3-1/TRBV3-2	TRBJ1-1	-	ASSQVVGGRAFEAF
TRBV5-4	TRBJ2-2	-	ASSLEEVGELF
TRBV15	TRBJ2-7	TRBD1	ATSRTTGGSYEQY
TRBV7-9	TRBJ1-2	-	ASRDPGYGYT
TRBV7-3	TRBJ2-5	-	ASSLARRGETQY
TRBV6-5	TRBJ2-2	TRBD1	ASRTGIDTGELF